The 3 T cell receptor beta chains in this list originate from one sample, sequenced in a study of OX40 agonist ivuxolimab in advanced cancers. Library construction relied on the immunoSEQ multiplex PCR assay. TCRdb stores this immuneACCESS table with in-frame sequences only. Part of the clones is absent; in the studies checked, under half of the shortfall reflects unresolved V genes, and no reason is known for the rest. For this sample the table gives under 45,000 clones, of which approximately 72% were detected only once. The ten largest clones add up to 10% to 15% of the sample. The specimen comprised CD4+ or CD8+ T cells sorted from blood, sampled in a trial of the OX40 agonist ivuxolimab. Receptors were obtained from an adult with an advanced solid tumor such as melanoma, head and neck, liver or kidney cancer.

The J gene is TRBJ2-2, the V gene TRBV7-8, with 9 bases fitting TRBD1. CDR1 and CDR2 (germline): SGHVS, FQNEAQ. V trimming: 3 bases; J trimming: 3 bases; junction bases outside the gene matches: 2. This CDR3 comprises 15 residues. CDR3 sequence (DNA): TGTGCCAGCAGCTTCACAGGGGGCTACACCGGGGAGCTGTTTTTT. As protein: CASSFTGGYTGELFF.

CDR3 loop: CASWTGRGYEQYF. The DNA of the CDR3 is TGTGCCAGTTGGACGGGCAGGGGCTACGAGCAGTACTTC. The chain links TRBV2 to TRBJ2-7; possibly TRBD1 for D (6 bases). The CDR3 loop spans 13 amino acids. V gave up 9 bases and J gave up 3 bases, with 15 bases separating them. From germline, CDR1 is SNHLY and CDR2 FYNNEI.

The genes are TRBV11-2 and TRBJ2-5; no clear D. Trimming removed 5 bases at V and 5 bases at J, with 18 bases between. There are 15 residues in the CDR3. The V gene's germline CDR1 is SGHAT and CDR2 FQNNGV. CDR3 sequence: CASSPKGDVLETQYF. The CDR3 DNA sequence: TGTGCCAGCAGCCCAAAAGGAGATGTGCTGGAGACCCAGTACTTC.